Each of the 28 T cell receptor beta chains below was sequenced from the same sample in a study of identical twins. TCRdb reanalysed the 5' RACE reads using MiXCR and keeps one entry per CDR3 protein. The table has hundreds of thousands of distinct CDR3 sequences, roughly 18% seen once. This same sample was also taken into another study, of T cells expressing NK-cell markers.

The sequencing input was PBMCs. The receptors come from a woman in her late teens or twenties in good health.

This clonotype has at least ten counts. The chain recombines TRBV3-1 with TRBJ1-1; D uncertain. V lost 4 bases, J lost 2 bases, and 11 bases lay in between. The CDR3 runs 14 residues. Germline V CDR1 and CDR2: LGHDT, YNNKEL (reference sequence). The CDR3 loop reads CASSLHLGNTEAFF. CDR3 nucleotide sequence: TGTGCCAGCAGCCTACACCTAGGCAACACTGAAGCTTTCTTT.

This clonotype was detected only a few times. The chain links TRBV4-1 to TRBJ2-4; D gene uncertain. Germline values: CDR1 MGHRA, CDR2 YSYEKL. The CDR3 has 14 amino acids. Trimming pared 1 base from V and 1 base from J, leaving 5 bases between. Here the CDR3 reads CASSQVVAKNIQYF. The CDR3 coding sequence is TGCGCCAGCAGCCAAGTTGTGGCCAAAAACATTCAGTACTTC.

The chain employs TRBV10-3 and TRBJ1-2, with D possibly being TRBD1 (6 bases). The CDR3 runs to 13 residues. Trimming took 6 bases from V and 4 from J, leaving 12 bases between them. Germline V gene data show CDR1 as ENHRY and CDR2 as SYGVKD. The CDR3 here is CAISQGTTYGYTF. In nucleotides, the CDR3 is TGTGCCATCAGCCAGGGGACGACCTATGGCTACACCTTC.

The genes are TRBV7-2 and TRBJ2-7; either TRBD1 or TRBD2 may supply D (6 bases each). The germline V gene has CDR1 SGHTA and CDR2 FQGNSA. V was cut by 0 bases and J by 3 bases, with 18 bases left in between. The length of the CDR3 is 17 residues. The chain's CDR3 is CASSLARGEVRGYEQYF. CDR3 DNA: TGTGCCAGCAGCTTAGCGAGGGGGGAAGTTCGGGGCTACGAGCAGTACTTC.

The rearrangement links TRBV12-5 to TRBJ2-4; maybe TRBD2 (6 bases). There are 17 residues in the CDR3. The V and J ends lost 0 bases and 0 bases respectively, with 12 bases between them. CDR1 LGHNT and CDR2 FRNRAP come from the germline V gene. In DNA, the CDR3 is TGTGCTAGTGGTTTGGTACGGGAAGCGGGAGCCAAAAACATTCAGTACTTC. This sequence encodes CASGLVREAGAKNIQYF.

The chain recombines TRBV6-5 with TRBJ1-3, with unresolved D. This CDR3 comprises 15 residues. V lost 2 bases, J lost 0 bases, and 8 bases lay in between. Germline CDR1 and CDR2: MNHEY and SVGAGI. CDR3 sequence: CASSYPGSSGNTIYF. The DNA for the CDR3 is TGTGCCAGCAGTTACCCCGGATCCTCTGGAAACACCATATATTTT.

This clonotype was seen more than once but under ten times. The chain recombines TRBV29-1 with TRBJ2-3; D might be TRBD1 (5 bases). Germline values: CDR1 SQVTM, CDR2 ANQGSEA. Deletions cut 4 bases from V and 4 bases from J, with 15 bases between. The CDR3 covers 14 residues. The DNA for the CDR3 is TGCAGCGTTGGCAGGGAATCCCCCGCAGATACGCAGTATTTT. It codes for CSVGRESPADTQYF.

This clonotype was seen more than once but under ten times. The chain has TRBV10-3 and TRBJ1-1, with 10 bases that match TRBD1. CDR3 length equals 17 residues. V was pared by 5 bases and J by 2 bases, with 11 bases of the junction left unmatched. Germline lookup yields CDR1 ENHRY and CDR2 SYGVKD. As DNA, the CDR3 is TGTGCCATCAGTAATCCGGGACAGGGGAGACGAAACACTGAAGCTTTCTTT. Protein: CAISNPGQGRRNTEAFF.

The V call is TRBV20-1, the J call TRBJ2-1; D is perhaps TRBD2 (6 bases). V lost 1 base and J 3 bases, leaving 19 bases between the germline ends. Germline values: CDR1 DFQATT, CDR2 SNEGSKA (reference sequence). The CDR3 is 17 amino acids. This CDR3 is CSARVTTSRRDYNEQFF. CDR3 sequence (DNA): TGCAGTGCTAGAGTTACGACTTCCCGGCGGGACTACAATGAGCAGTTCTTC.

This clonotype showed up just a few times. The V gene is TRBV10-3, the J gene TRBJ2-1; 13 bases are shared with TRBD2. There are 15 residues in the CDR3. The germline V gene encodes CDR1 ENHRY and CDR2 SYGVKD. The trim removed 3 bases at V and 7 bases at J, leaving 3 bases unmatched. CDR3 coding DNA: TGTGCCATCAGTGATAGGACTAGCGGGAGTAATGAGCAGTTCTTC. As protein: CAISDRTSGSNEQFF.

This clonotype turned up a few times. The CDR3 loop is CAISESMVRDYEQYF. Here the CDR3 DNA reads TGTGCCATCAGTGAGTCGATGGTCAGAGACTACGAGCAGTACTTC. The chain links TRBV10-3 to TRBJ2-7, with D unclear. V was shortened by 0 bases and J by 3 bases, with 12 bases between the two germline ends. The germline gives CDR1 ENHRY, CDR2 SYGVKD. This CDR3 contains 15 residues.

This clonotype was picked up a small number of times. The chain couples TRBV12-3 or TRBV12-4 to TRBJ2-3; D may be TRBD1 (6 bases). The V gene lost 5 bases and the J gene lost 2 bases, with 17 bases spanning the gap. The CDR3 totals 16 residues. CDR3: CASSLRLGGPTDTQYF. CDR3 DNA sequence: TGTGCCAGCAGTCTCCGGTTAGGGGGACCCACAGATACGCAGTATTTT.

This clonotype has only a few counts. This chain joins TRBV20-1 and TRBJ1-1, with 11 bases aligning to TRBD1. The V and J ends lost 3 bases and 1 base, in that order; junction bases with no gene match: 4. CDR1 DFQATT and CDR2 SNEGSKA come from the germline V gene (reference sequence). This CDR3 has 15 amino acids. The CDR3 DNA follows: TGCAGTGCTAGGCCCGGGACAGGGGGGAACACTGAAGCTTTCTTT. This codes for CSARPGTGGNTEAFF.

The gene calls are TRBV20-1 and TRBJ2-7, with 10 bases lining up with TRBD2. CDR1 is DFQATT, CDR2 SNEGSKA, per germline (reference sequence). The CDR3 has 11 amino acids. V shed 8 bases, J shed 3 bases, and the junction held 1 base outside the gene matches. This chain's CDR3 is CSSGRDYEQYF. As DNA, the CDR3 is TGCAGTAGCGGGAGGGACTACGAGCAGTACTTC.

This clonotype has ten or more counts. The chain has TRBV6-1 and TRBJ1-1; perhaps TRBD1 as D (5 bases). The CDR3 is 13 amino acids. Between the trimmed V and J ends, which lost 9 bases and 0 bases, there was a span of 11 bases. CDR1 MNHNS and CDR2 SASEGT come from the germline V gene. CDR3 in amino acids: CASSFRVNTEAFF. The CDR3 region has the DNA TGTGCCAGTTCGTTCAGGGTGAACACTGAAGCTTTCTTT.

This clonotype came up once. The chain combines TRBV7-9 with TRBJ1-4; D is unclear. V lost 3 bases and J 8 bases, leaving 7 bases between the germline ends. The germline CDR1 and CDR2 sequences are SEHNR and FQNEAQ (reference sequence). The length of the CDR3 is 12 residues. The CDR3 region is CASSFTGEKLFF. The CDR3 DNA reads TGTGCCAGCAGCTTTACGGGGGAAAAACTGTTTTTT.

The genes are TRBV12-3 or TRBV12-4 and TRBJ2-3; 7 bases agree with TRBD2. CDR3 size: 11 residues. After removal of 3 bases from V and 13 bases from J, the junction contained 4 bases not matched to a gene. The CDR3 here is CASSFGGSKYF. CDR3 coding DNA: TGTGCCAGCAGTTTTGGCGGGAGCAAGTATTTT.

This chain uses TRBV9 with TRBJ2-7; 11 bases match TRBD2. From germline, CDR1 is SGDLS and CDR2 YYNGEE. The CDR3 loop spans 16 amino acids. V lost 4 bases, J lost 4 bases, and 10 bases stayed unmatched. The CDR3: CASSTLTSGKRYEQYF. The CDR3 coding sequence is TGTGCCAGCAGCACCTTGACTAGCGGGAAAAGGTACGAGCAGTACTTC. Full variable domain (remainder filled in from reference TRBV9 and TRBJ2-7): DSGVTQTPKHLITATGQRVTLRCSPRSGDLSVYWYQQSLDQGLQFLIQYYNGEERAKGNILERFSAQQFPDLHSELNLSSLELGDSALYFCASSTLTSGKRYEQYFGPGTRLTVT.

The chain joins TRBV11-1 to TRBJ2-1, with 11 positions matching TRBD2. V lost 5 bases and J lost 6; bases outside the gene matches: 15. The germline gives CDR1 SGHAT, CDR2 FQDESV (reference sequence). The CDR3 covers 18 residues. In DNA form, the CDR3 reads TGTGCCAGCAGCCGCCACAGACTAGCGGGGAATCGGAGCAATGAGCAGTTCTTC. The encoded protein is CASSRHRLAGNRSNEQFF.

The chain employs TRBV7-9 and TRBJ2-7, with TRBD2 as a possible D gene (5 bases). There are 14 residues in the CDR3. CDR1 and CDR2 from the germline V gene are SEHNR and FQNEAQ (reference sequence). V was trimmed by 6 bases and J by 5 bases, leaving 17 bases between them. This CDR3 reads CASRSAVGSHEQYF. DNA of the CDR3: TGTGCCAGCAGATCCGCCGTGGGGAGTCACGAGCAGTACTTC.

This clonotype appeared many times. This chain joins TRBV12-3 or TRBV12-4 and TRBJ1-1; 7 bases align to TRBD1. The CDR3 is made up of 14 amino acids. The V segment lost 7 bases and the J segment 0 bases; nucleotides outside the gene matches: 5. CDR3: CASTPGQMNTEAFF. CDR3 nucleotide sequence: TGTGCCAGCACCCCGGGACAGATGAACACTGAAGCTTTCTTT.

V gene TRBV29-1 combines with J gene TRBJ2-3; D not certain. This CDR3 comprises 15 residues. Germline V lookup: CDR1 SQVTM, CDR2 ANQGSEA. Trimming took off 2 bases at V and 2 bases at J, with 14 bases between the two ends. The CDR3 sequence is CSVEFASITTDTQYF. In DNA, the CDR3 is TGCAGCGTTGAATTTGCCAGTATAACCACAGATACGCAGTATTTT.

The chain recombines TRBV27 with TRBJ2-7, with 8 bases identical to TRBD1. CDR1 MNHEY and CDR2 SMNVEV come from the germline V gene (reference sequence). V shed 8 bases, J shed 4 bases, and the junction held 7 bases outside the gene matches. CDR3 length: 13 amino acids. The CDR3, as DNA: TGTGCCAGCTCTAAAACAGGGGGTTACGAGCAGTACTTC. Translated, it gives CASSKTGGYEQYF.

This clonotype came up a few times. The genes are TRBV7-2 and TRBJ2-3; no clear D. The length of the CDR3 is 12 residues. V was cut by 3 bases and J by 4 bases, with 5 bases left in between. Germline-derived CDR1 and CDR2 are SGHTA and FQGNSA. The DNA for the CDR3 is TGTGCCAGCAGCTTTCATGCAGATACGCAGTATTTT. Translating it yields CASSFHADTQYF.

This clonotype was detected a few times. This chain connects TRBV10-3 to TRBJ1-5; 9 bases map to TRBD1. With V trimmed by 4 bases and J by 3 bases, 4 bases remained unmatched. The CDR3 covers 15 residues. CDR1 and CDR2 from the germline V gene are ENHRY and SYGVKD. CDR3 residues: CAISVDRGYNQPQHF. CDR3 nucleotide sequence: TGTGCCATCAGTGTTGACAGGGGGTACAATCAGCCCCAGCATTTT.

This clonotype has just a few counts. The rearrangement joins TRBV7-2 to TRBJ2-7, with D tentatively TRBD1 (6 bases). The CDR3 contains 14 residues. Trimming shortened V by 4 bases and J by 3 bases, and 13 bases separated the two germline ends. The germline gives CDR1 SGHTA, CDR2 FQGNSA. Here the CDR3 reads CASSSSRDNYEQYF. CDR3 DNA: TGTGCCAGCAGCTCCTCGAGGGACAACTACGAGCAGTACTTC.

V gene TRBV20-1 combines with J gene TRBJ2-1; 13 bases align to TRBD2. Germline V CDR1 and CDR2: DFQATT, SNEGSKA (reference sequence). This CDR3 has 15 residues. The CDR3 DNA is TGCAGCGCCCCCTGGACTAGCGGGGGATTCAATGAGCAGTTCTTC. This encodes CSAPWTSGGFNEQFF.

This clonotype was observed a handful of times. The chain is built from TRBV20-1 and TRBJ1-5; unclear D gene. Looked up from germline, CDR1 is DFQATT and CDR2 is SNEGSKA (reference sequence). This CDR3 is built from 17 residues. The V gene lost 2 bases and the J gene lost 0 bases, with 17 bases spanning the gap. CDR3: CSARQDFRFYSNQPQHF. DNA for the CDR3: TGCAGTGCTAGACAGGATTTTAGGTTTTATAGCAATCAGCCCCAGCATTTT.